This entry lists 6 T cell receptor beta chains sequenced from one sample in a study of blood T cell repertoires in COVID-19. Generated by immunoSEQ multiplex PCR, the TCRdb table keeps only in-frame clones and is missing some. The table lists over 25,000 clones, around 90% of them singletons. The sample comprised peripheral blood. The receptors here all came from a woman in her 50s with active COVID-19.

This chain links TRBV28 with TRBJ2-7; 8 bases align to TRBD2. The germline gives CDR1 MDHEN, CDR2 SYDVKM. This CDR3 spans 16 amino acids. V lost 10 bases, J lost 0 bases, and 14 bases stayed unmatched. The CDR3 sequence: CATLPYTSGSSYEQYF. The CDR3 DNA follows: TGTGCCACCCTTCCCTACACTAGCGGCAGCTCCTACGAGCAGTACTTC.

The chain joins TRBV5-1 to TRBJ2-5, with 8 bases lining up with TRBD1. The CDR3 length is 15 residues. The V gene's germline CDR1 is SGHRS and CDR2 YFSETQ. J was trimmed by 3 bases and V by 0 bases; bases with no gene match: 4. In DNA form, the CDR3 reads TGCGCCAGCAGCTTGGATACAGGGGGGAAAGAGACCCAGTACTTC. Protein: CASSLDTGGKETQYF.

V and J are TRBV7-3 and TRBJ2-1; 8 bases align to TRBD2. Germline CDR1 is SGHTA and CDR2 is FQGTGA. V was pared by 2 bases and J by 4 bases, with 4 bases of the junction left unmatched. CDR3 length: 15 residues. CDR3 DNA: TGTGCCAGCAGCTTAGTAGCGGGAAGTTACAATGAGCAGTTCTTC. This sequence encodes CASSLVAGSYNEQFF.

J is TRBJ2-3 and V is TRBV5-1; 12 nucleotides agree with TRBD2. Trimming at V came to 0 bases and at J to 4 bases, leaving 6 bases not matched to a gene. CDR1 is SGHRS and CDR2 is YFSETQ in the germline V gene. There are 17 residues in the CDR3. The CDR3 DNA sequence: TGCGCCAGCAGCTTGGAATCACTAGCGGGAGGTCCAGATACGCAGTATTTT. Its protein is CASSLESLAGGPDTQYF.

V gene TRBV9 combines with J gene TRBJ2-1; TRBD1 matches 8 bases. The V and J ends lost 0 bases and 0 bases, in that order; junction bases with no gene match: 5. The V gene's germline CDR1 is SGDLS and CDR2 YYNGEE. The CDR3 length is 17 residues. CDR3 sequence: CASSVEGTGYSYNEQFF. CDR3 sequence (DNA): TGTGCCAGCAGCGTAGAAGGGACAGGATACTCCTACAATGAGCAGTTCTTC.

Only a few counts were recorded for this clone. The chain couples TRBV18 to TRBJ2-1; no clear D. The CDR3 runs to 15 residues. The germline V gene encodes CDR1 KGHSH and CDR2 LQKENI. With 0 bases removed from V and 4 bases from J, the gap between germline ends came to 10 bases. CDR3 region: CASSPPYEEYNEQFF. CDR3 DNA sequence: TGTGCCAGCTCACCACCGTACGAGGAATACAATGAGCAGTTCTTC.